A selection of T cell receptor beta chains follows, all from one sample in a study of blood T cell repertoires in COVID-19. Profiling relied on immunoSEQ multiplex PCR, and the TCRdb table lists in-frame clones only, not all of them. This sample has 150,000 to 200,000 clones, with 60% to 80% found just once. The sequenced sample consisted of peripheral blood. These receptors came from a woman in her 70s with acute or convalescent COVID-19. The conserved cysteine and the conserved F or W are not part of the CDR3 here.

j_call v_call cdr3_aa
TRBJ2-7 TRBV11-3 ASSLELEGEQY
TRBJ2-7 TRBV5-1 ASSLRNEQY
TRBJ1-2 TRBV19 ASSRDRGQGGYT
TRBJ2-3 TRBV7-6 ASSTRGTGQRSSTDTQY
TRBJ1-2 TRBV18 ASTGQGRGYT
TRBJ2-6 TRBV5-1 ASSAAGANVLT
TRBJ1-2 TRBV5-5 ASSLRGTGGDIR
TRBJ1-1 TRBV27 ASLERGGLTNTEAF
TRBJ2-2 TRBV7-3 ASSLNTGKNTGELF
TRBJ2-7 TRBV4-1 ASSQDPASGAPSSYEQY
TRBJ2-3 TRBV6-6 ASHLAGATDTQY
TRBJ1-2 TRBV7-2 ASTKGGSGYGYT
TRBJ2-5 TRBV7-3 ASSLIREFQETQY
TRBJ2-5 TRBV21-1 ASSKVPGKETQY
TRBJ2-3 TRBV7-9 ASSPRTSGTDTQY
TRBJ2-7 TRBV6-4 ASRGTSGSSYEQY
TRBJ2-2 TRBV4-1 ASSQVGQNTGELF
TRBJ1-1 TRBV5-6 ASSSRVTGVNTEAF
TRBJ1-1 TRBV6-5 ASSEDSTTGAF
TRBJ1-5 TRBV24-1 ATSDRQQMYSNQPQH
TRBJ2-1 TRBV19 ASASGTGGAREQF
TRBJ2-5 TRBV2 ASLQQETQY
TRBJ1-4 TRBV7-9 ASSARGATNEKLF
TRBJ2-7 TRBV11-2 ASSPRGPLGEQY
TRBJ2-7 TRBV30 AWSSYGTLAEQY
TRBJ1-4 TRBV30 AWSWDNNEKLF
TRBJ2-5 TRBV18 ASSPNRGQWETQY
TRBJ2-1 TRBV7-9 ASSLDRLAGAGEQF
TRBJ2-3 TRBV7-9 ASSLSLAGSYTDTQY
TRBJ2-5 TRBV10-3 AIGGGGQETQY
TRBJ2-1 TRBV7-3 ASSPRTHENEQF
TRBJ2-5 TRBV9 ASSVGAWETQY
TRBJ1-1 TRBV6-5 ASRLTDEAF
TRBJ2-7 TRBV5-3 ARSFRRGDYEQY
TRBJ2-7 TRBV7-9 ASSPTGAHEQY
TRBJ1-1 TRBV6-1 ASSETWRAF
TRBJ2-1 TRBV6-1 ASSEARHEQF
TRBJ2-1 TRBV10-3 AISDYEGNEQF
TRBJ2-1 TRBV10-3 AISESMGLANNEQF
TRBJ2-7 TRBV5-1 ASSLGEGGVGLSYEQY
TRBJ2-7 TRBV19 GALAEAYEQY